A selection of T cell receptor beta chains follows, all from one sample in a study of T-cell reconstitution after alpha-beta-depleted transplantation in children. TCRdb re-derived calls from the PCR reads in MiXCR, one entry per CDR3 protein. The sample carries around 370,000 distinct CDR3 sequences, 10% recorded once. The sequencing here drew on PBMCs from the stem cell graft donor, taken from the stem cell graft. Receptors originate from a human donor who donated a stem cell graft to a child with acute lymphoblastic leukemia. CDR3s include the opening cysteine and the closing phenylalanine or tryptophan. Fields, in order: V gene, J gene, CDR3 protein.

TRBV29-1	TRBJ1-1	CSAIKTRGEAFF
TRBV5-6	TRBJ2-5	CASSLRAGGGTQYF
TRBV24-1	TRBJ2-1	CATSDPSGRASNEQFF
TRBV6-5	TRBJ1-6	CASRNTPGPLHF
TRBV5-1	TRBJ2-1	CASSLVWEGSYNEQFF
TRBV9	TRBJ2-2	CASSVEITGELFF
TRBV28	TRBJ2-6	CASSSTGLAGANVLTF
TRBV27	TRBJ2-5	CASSLATRETQYF
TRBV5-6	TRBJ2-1	CASSLGPAGGYEQFF
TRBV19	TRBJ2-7	CASSVDRGNDEQYF
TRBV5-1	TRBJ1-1	CASSGGQGMWTEAFF
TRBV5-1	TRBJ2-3	CACVLAGETDTQYF
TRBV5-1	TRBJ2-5	CASSFRLAGGPETQYF
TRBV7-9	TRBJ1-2	CAAFEVTGGALGYGYTF
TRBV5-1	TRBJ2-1	CASSFSSPIYNEQFF
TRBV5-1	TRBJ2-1	CASTLYRSLNEQFF
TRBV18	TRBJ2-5	CASSPPGRLQETQYF
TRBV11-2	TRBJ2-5	CASSNRGGRGATSGTQYF
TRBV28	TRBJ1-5	CASSLSDGGNQPQHF
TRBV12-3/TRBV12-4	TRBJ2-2	CASSFGGSGELFF
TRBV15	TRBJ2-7	CATSSWTNLSYEQYF
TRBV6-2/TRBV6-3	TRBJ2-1	CASSRPSGAGRWNEQFF
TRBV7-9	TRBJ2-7	CASRDGTDDYEQYF
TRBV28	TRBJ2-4	CASSLRTRKNIQYF
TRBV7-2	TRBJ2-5	CASSLDRGLQKTQYF
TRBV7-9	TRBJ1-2	CASSSTPGQGSGYTF
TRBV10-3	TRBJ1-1	CAISDGTGNTEAFF
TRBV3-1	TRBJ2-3	CASSPYTGASLIDTQYF
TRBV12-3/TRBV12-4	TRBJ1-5	CASSLRAGGYSNQPQHF
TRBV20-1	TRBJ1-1	CSARDGGANTEAFF
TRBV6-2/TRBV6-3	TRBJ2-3	CASSYEATSGRPTDTQYF
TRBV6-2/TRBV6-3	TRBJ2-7	CASSYPGLVSYEQYF
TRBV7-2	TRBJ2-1	CASSLAHADEQFF
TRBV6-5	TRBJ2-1	CASRPRDTSYNEQFF
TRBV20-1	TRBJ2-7	CSARDTGSSYEQYF
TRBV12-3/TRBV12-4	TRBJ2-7	CASSLASPSYEQYF
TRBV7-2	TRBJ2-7	CASSLDRGQWNEQYF
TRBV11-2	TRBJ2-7	CASSLVTSGPTYEQYF
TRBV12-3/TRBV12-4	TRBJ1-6	CASSFRGLGGSPLHF
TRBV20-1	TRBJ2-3	CSARVGSGRNMGSDTQYF
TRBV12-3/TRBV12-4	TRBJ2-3	CASSSGTYTDTQYF
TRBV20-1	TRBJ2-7	CSATPSGSDEQYF